The 21 T cell receptor beta chains in this list originate from one sample, sequenced in a study of PD-1 blockade in classical Hodgkin lymphoma. Produced via immunoSEQ multiplex PCR; TCRdb's table is partial and in-frame only. The sample carries approximately 93,000 clones, 78% recorded once. Sample time point: cycle 4 day 1 (C4D1), after less than 7 weeks of nivolumab. All patients relapsed after autologous stem cell transplantation, and brentuximab vedotin exposure varied. The starting material was peripheral blood mononuclear cells (PBMCs), obtained before the fourth cycle of nivolumab. Receptors were obtained from a human donor with classical Hodgkin lymphoma.

The V call is TRBV19, the J call TRBJ2-3; 9 bases map to TRBD1. CDR1 is LNHDA, CDR2 SQIVND, per germline (reference sequence). With 6 bases clipped from V and 4 bases from J, the junction kept 8 bases outside the gene matches. The CDR3 spans 15 residues. The CDR3 DNA sequence: TGTGCCAGTAGAGGGACAGGGATTCGGGCAGATACGCAGTATTTT. It translates to CASRGTGIRADTQYF.

The V gene is TRBV5-5, the J gene TRBJ1-2, with D maybe TRBD1 (5 bases). The CDR3 consists of 13 residues. Trimming stripped 4 bases from V and 4 bases from J, with 11 bases between. The germline V gene encodes CDR1 SGHKS and CDR2 YYEKEE (reference sequence). The CDR3 spells CASSPAGTYGYTF. The CDR3 DNA reads TGTGCCAGCAGCCCGGCGGGGACCTATGGCTACACCTTC. Full variable domain (rest looked up from reference TRBV5-5 and TRBJ1-2): DAGVTQSPTHLIKTRGQQVTLRCSPISGHKSVSWYQQVLGQGPQFIFQYYEKEERGRGNFPDRFSARQFPNYSSELNVNALLLGDSALYLCASSPAGTYGYTFGSGTRLTVV.

The rearrangement uses TRBV15 and TRBJ1-1; D is unresolved. The CDR3 is made up of 18 amino acids. Looked up from germline, CDR1 is LNHNV and CDR2 is YYDKDF (reference sequence). V was trimmed by 3 bases and J by 4 bases, leaving 24 bases between them. This CDR3 reads CATSRARRTTSTGTEAFF. The CDR3 region has the DNA TGTGCCACCAGCAGGGCGAGGCGGACTACTTCGACGGGCACTGAAGCTTTCTTT.

This clone came up once. V usage is TRBV5-1 and J usage is TRBJ1-5; possible D gene TRBD1, 5 bases. The CDR3 length is 14 residues. Germline V gene data show CDR1 as SGHRS and CDR2 as YFSETQ. The germline V and J ends were trimmed by 0 bases and 6 bases, with 10 bases remaining between them. This chain's CDR3 is CASSLAGGVQPQHF. DNA of the CDR3: TGCGCCAGCAGCTTGGCGGGGGGGGTTCAGCCCCAGCATTTT. Combining the CDR3 with reference TRBV5-1 and TRBJ1-5 gives the whole variable domain KAGVTQTPRYLIKTRGQQVTLSCSPISGHRSVSWYQQTPGQGLQFLFEYFSETQRNKGNFPGRFSGRQFSNSRSEMNVSTLELGDSALYLCASSLAGGVQPQHFGDGTRLSIL.

Only one count was recorded for this clone. This chain connects TRBV30 to TRBJ2-1, with 13 bases identical to TRBD2. The CDR3 is 15 residues long. Per the germline V gene, CDR1 is GTSNPN and CDR2 is SVGIG (reference sequence). The V and J ends lost 3 bases and 7 bases, in that order; junction bases with no gene match: 6. CDR3 sequence: CAWSSGTSGINEQFF. The CDR3 DNA follows: TGTGCCTGGAGCTCCGGGACTAGCGGGATTAATGAGCAGTTCTTC. Using reference TRBV30 and TRBJ2-1 for the parts outside the CDR3, the full variable domain is SQTIHQWPATLVQPVGSPLSLECTVEGTSNPNLYWYRQAAGRGLQLLFYSVGIGQISSEVPQNLSASRPQDRQFILSSKKLLLSDSGFYLCAWSSGTSGINEQFFGPGTRLTVL.

The chain uses TRBV10-3 and TRBJ1-2; no clear D gene. The CDR3 covers 12 residues. V lost 10 bases, J lost 7 bases, and 16 bases lay in between. Germline V gene lookup returns CDR1 ENHRY and CDR2 SYGVKD. The CDR3 sequence: CATDGALGGYTF. Written as DNA, the CDR3 is TGTGCCACCGACGGAGCATTGGGTGGCTACACCTTC.

This clone occurred once. The chain links TRBV27 to TRBJ1-5, with D possibly TRBD1 on 6 matching bases. Trimming removed 2 bases from V and 1 base from J, with 6 bases in between. This CDR3 has 14 amino acids. Germline CDR1 MNHEY, CDR2 SMNVEV (reference sequence). For the CDR3, the DNA is TGTGCCAGCAGTTTAGACAGGAGCAATCAGCCCCAGCATTTT. As protein: CASSLDRSNQPQHF.

The chain has TRBV14 and TRBJ2-7; perhaps TRBD2 as D (5 bases). CDR1 is SGHDN, CDR2 FVKESK, per germline. This CDR3 spans 15 amino acids. V was cut by 1 base and J by 4 bases, with 14 bases left in between. The CDR3 DNA is TGTGCCAGCAGCCAAGCCGGGATCCTCATGTACGAGCAGTACTTC. Residues: CASSQAGILMYEQYF.

The chain recombines TRBV6-5 with TRBJ2-3, with 10 bases identical to TRBD2. J was trimmed by 2 bases and V by 7 bases; bases with no gene match: 6. CDR3 length: 15 amino acids. Germline CDR1 MNHEY, CDR2 SVGAGI. CDR3: CASTRAGGPTDTQYF. CDR3 nucleotides: TGTGCCAGCACTCGAGCGGGAGGGCCCACAGATACGCAGTATTTT.

The chain employs TRBV6-6 and TRBJ1-1; 9 nucleotides line up with TRBD1. V gave up 5 bases and J gave up 5 bases; unmatched junction bases: 6. Germline CDR1 reads MNHNY; CDR2 reads SVGAGI (reference sequence). This CDR3 has 14 residues. The CDR3 sequence is CASSLRQGVTEAFF. The CDR3 bases are TGTGCCAGCAGTCTAAGACAGGGGGTAACTGAAGCTTTCTTT.

V is TRBV29-1 and J is TRBJ2-7; 8 bases agree with TRBD1. Trimming took 5 bases from V and 5 from J; bases not matched to a gene: 8. The CDR3 is 13 residues long. CDR1 and CDR2 (germline): SQVTM, ANQGSEA. The CDR3 is CSVLSDRVHEQYF. The CDR3 DNA is TGCAGCGTTCTATCGGACAGGGTCCACGAGCAGTACTTC.

Worth noting for this clone: The same CDR3 is also encoded by other DNA sequences in this sample. The V gene is TRBV18, the J gene TRBJ1-5; a possible D gene is TRBD1 (5 bases). The CDR3 runs to 15 residues. Germline-derived CDR1 and CDR2 are KGHSH and LQKENI. With 1 base removed from V and 1 base from J, the gap between germline ends came to 8 bases. CDR3 residues: CASSPQGLSNQPQHF. The CDR3, as DNA: TGTGCCAGCTCACCACAGGGACTGAGCAATCAGCCCCAGCATTTT.

This chain uses TRBV19 with TRBJ1-5, with 8 bases aligning to TRBD1. Germline V gene lookup returns CDR1 LNHDA and CDR2 SQIVND (reference sequence). The CDR3 has 14 amino acids. The V gene end was trimmed by 6 bases and the J gene end by 3 bases; junction bases not matched to a gene: 4. CDR3 bases: TGTGCCAGTAGGTCACAGGGGGTCAATCAGCCCCAGCATTTT. This codes for CASRSQGVNQPQHF.

This sequence joins TRBV18 and TRBJ1-2; 9 nucleotides line up with TRBD1. V was clipped by 2 bases and J by 3 bases; unmatched bases: 4. CDR1 and CDR2 from the germline V gene are KGHSH and LQKENI. The CDR3 extends over 15 amino acids. The CDR3, as DNA: TGTGCCAGCTCACCAGGGACAGGGAGGTACTATGGCTACACCTTC. Amino acid sequence: CASSPGTGRYYGYTF.

The chain employs TRBV19 and TRBJ2-3; no reliable D call. This CDR3 has 13 residues. The germline gives CDR1 LNHDA, CDR2 SQIVND (reference sequence). The germline V and J ends were trimmed by 6 bases and 2 bases, with 9 bases remaining between them. The CDR3 DNA follows: TGTGCCAGTAGCCGGACGGACACAGATACGCAGTATTTT. This encodes CASSRTDTDTQYF. The entire variable domain, with the rest obtained from reference TRBV19 and TRBJ2-3, is as follows: DGGITQSPKYLFRKEGQNVTLSCEQNLNHDAMYWYRQDPGQGLRLIYYSQIVNDFQKGDIAEGYSVSREKKESFPLTVTSAQKNPTAFYLCASSRTDTDTQYFGPGTRLTVL.

The rearrangement links TRBV27 to TRBJ2-1, with TRBD1 matching 7 bases. Germline CDR1 is MNHEY and CDR2 is SMNVEV (reference sequence). The trim removed 4 bases at V and 3 bases at J, leaving 9 bases unmatched. This CDR3 region has 16 residues. CDR3 DNA: TGTGCCAGCAGTTGGAGCAGGGGGTTTAGCTACAATGAGCAGTTCTTC. It specifies CASSWSRGFSYNEQFF.

The chain links TRBV6-5 to TRBJ1-3; 8 positions agree with TRBD1. The CDR3 contains 14 residues. Germline V gives CDR1 MNHEY, CDR2 SVGAGI. V gave up 5 bases and J gave up 2 bases; unmatched junction bases: 2. CDR3 sequence (DNA): TGTGCCAGCAGTAGACAGGGGACTGGAAACACCATATATTTT. The encoded protein is CASSRQGTGNTIYF.

V usage is TRBV5-1 and J usage is TRBJ2-2; D tentatively fits TRBD1 or TRBD2 (5 bases each). This CDR3 region has 15 residues. In germline, CDR1 is SGHRS, CDR2 YFSETQ. Trimming took 4 bases from V and 1 from J, leaving 11 bases between them. The CDR3 DNA follows: TGCGCCAGCAGCCTAGCCACAGGGAACACCGGGGAGCTGTTTTTT. Its protein product is CASSLATGNTGELFF.

V gene TRBV7-2 combines with J gene TRBJ2-1; the match to TRBD1 covers 9 bases. Unmatched junction bases numbered 4, after V lost 4 bases and J lost 9 bases. The germline gives CDR1 SGHTA, CDR2 FQGNSA. The CDR3 is 13 amino acids. The CDR3 here is CASSSPDRGEQFF. The DNA of the CDR3 is TGTGCCAGCAGCTCACCGGACAGGGGTGAGCAGTTCTTC.

Worth noting for this clone: The germline gene is not matched at one end of the junction; a read error may be the cause. The J gene is TRBJ1-1, the V gene TRBV19, with 7 positions matching TRBD1. Germline CDR1 and CDR2: LNHDA and SQIVND (reference sequence). This CDR3 has 14 amino acids. The CDR3 bases are TGTGCCAGTAGCCTTACAGGGGAGAACATTGAAGCTTTCTTT. It codes for CASSLTGENIEAFF.

This chain uses TRBV6-5 with TRBJ1-1; D unclear. Germline V CDR1 and CDR2: MNHEY, SVGAGI. CDR3 length: 13 residues. V lost 5 bases, J lost 0 bases, and 7 bases lay in between. CDR3 DNA: TGTGCCAGCAGTCCCGCCCTGAACACTGAAGCTTTCTTT. As protein: CASSPALNTEAFF.